These T cell receptor beta chains were read from a single sample in a study of CD8 T cells in ankylosing spondylitis. TCRdb reanalysed the 5' RACE reads using MiXCR and keeps one entry per CDR3 protein. The repertoire holds about 39,000 distinct CDR3 sequences, around a tenth seen once, with about 16% in the top ten. The sequencing input was blood, either unsorted or a sorted T cell fraction (not recorded which). These receptors all come from a male donor with ankylosing spondylitis or in good health (not recorded which). The conserved cysteine and the conserved F or W are not part of the CDR3 here. Each record gives: V gene, J gene, CDR3 protein.

v_call: TRBV7-8; j_call: TRBJ2-7; cdr3_aa: ASSSDSGLAFYEQY
v_call: TRBV11-2; j_call: TRBJ2-3; cdr3_aa: ASSFQPGLAGAVDTQY
v_call: TRBV19; j_call: TRBJ2-3; cdr3_aa: ASSTLAGGLMYTQY
v_call: TRBV20-1; j_call: TRBJ2-7; cdr3_aa: SGQRAPGEQY
v_call: TRBV5-2; j_call: TRBJ2-1; cdr3_aa: AMGPGRGREQF
v_call: TRBV11-2; j_call: TRBJ2-7; cdr3_aa: ASSLTGQGPYEQY
v_call: TRBV9; j_call: TRBJ2-5; cdr3_aa: ASSTNQISGRYQETQY
v_call: TRBV4-1; j_call: TRBJ2-1; cdr3_aa: ASSQEASSYNEQF
v_call: TRBV6-5; j_call: TRBJ1-6; cdr3_aa: ASSYTGGRINSPLH
v_call: TRBV7-8; j_call: TRBJ2-3; cdr3_aa: ASSSRTDTQY
v_call: TRBV20-1; j_call: TRBJ1-2; cdr3_aa: SGERDYT
v_call: TRBV12-3/TRBV12-4; j_call: TRBJ2-5; cdr3_aa: ASSSPAGKETQY
v_call: TRBV20-1; j_call: TRBJ2-5; cdr3_aa: SARRQGRETQY
v_call: TRBV6-1; j_call: TRBJ2-7; cdr3_aa: ASSIQGGTTYEQY
v_call: TRBV25-1; j_call: TRBJ2-7; cdr3_aa: ASSEYSEQY
v_call: TRBV5-1; j_call: TRBJ2-3; cdr3_aa: ASARGLGDTQY
v_call: TRBV7-9; j_call: TRBJ2-3; cdr3_aa: ASSKPLGHANTDTQY
v_call: TRBV5-1; j_call: TRBJ2-5; cdr3_aa: ASSPGLDPETQY
v_call: TRBV3-1; j_call: TRBJ1-1; cdr3_aa: ASSQRVTEAF
v_call: TRBV12-3/TRBV12-4; j_call: TRBJ2-1; cdr3_aa: ASSTGTGAKNEQF
v_call: TRBV29-1; j_call: TRBJ2-7; cdr3_aa: SPSPARGHEQY
v_call: TRBV11-2; j_call: TRBJ2-5; cdr3_aa: ASSLDRTDQETQY
v_call: TRBV5-6; j_call: TRBJ2-1; cdr3_aa: ASSRGGSYNEQF
v_call: TRBV7-2; j_call: TRBJ2-1; cdr3_aa: ASSWGLADEQF
v_call: TRBV29-1; j_call: TRBJ2-2; cdr3_aa: SVESWAGELF
v_call: TRBV27; j_call: TRBJ1-1; cdr3_aa: ASIRGGGWSEAF
v_call: TRBV12-3/TRBV12-4; j_call: TRBJ2-2; cdr3_aa: ASSRGELF
v_call: TRBV20-1; j_call: TRBJ2-3; cdr3_aa: SAGDRGSLAVTDTQY
v_call: TRBV5-4; j_call: TRBJ2-4; cdr3_aa: ASSLGTKRDGKNIQY
v_call: TRBV20-1; j_call: TRBJ2-7; cdr3_aa: SARDWGSSYEQY
v_call: TRBV2; j_call: TRBJ2-1; cdr3_aa: ASTADRDNEQF
v_call: TRBV29-1; j_call: TRBJ2-5; cdr3_aa: SVTLVLETQY
v_call: TRBV6-1; j_call: TRBJ2-7; cdr3_aa: ASRLPGQENEQY
v_call: TRBV18; j_call: TRBJ2-3; cdr3_aa: ASSRDRGGGDTQY
v_call: TRBV11-2; j_call: TRBJ1-3; cdr3_aa: ASSSRTNGNTIY